The 14 T cell receptor beta chains below were found in one sample sequenced in a study of Graves' ophthalmopathy and Graves' hyperthyroidism. Amplification from RNA transcripts yielded the TCR beta CDR3 regions. First-round RT-PCR with HTBI primers preceded a second-round multiplex PCR. Using its own MiXCR run on the multiplex PCR reads, TCRdb lists one record per CDR3 protein. The sample holds 600,000 to 700,000 distinct CDR3 sequences, over 40% seen once. The source material was peripheral blood. The source is an adult man with Graves' ophthalmopathy.

This clonotype was detected ten times or more. The V and J genes are TRBV2 and TRBJ1-1; no firm D call. The ends were cut back, 3 bases at V and 8 bases at J, with 13 bases in the middle. CDR1 SNHLY and CDR2 FYNNEI come from the germline V gene. The CDR3 spans 13 residues. The CDR3 DNA reads TGTGCCAGCAGTGATCATCGCGGAGGGGAAGCTTTCTTT. Translated: CASSDHRGGEAFF.

The CDR3 coding sequence is TGTGCCAGCATCCCCGGGGGGCACCCCTTGGGAGACACTGAAGCTTTCTTT. Translation gives CASIPGGHPLGDTEAFF. The gene calls are TRBV25-1 and TRBJ1-1; D may be TRBD1 (6 bases). CDR3 length: 17 residues. V was trimmed by 7 bases and J by 3 bases, leaving 24 bases between them. The germline CDR1 and CDR2 sequences are MGHDK and SYGVNS.

This clonotype has a count of ten or more. The rearrangement joins TRBV7-9 to TRBJ1-1, with D possibly TRBD1 on 6 matching bases. Trimming removed 5 bases at V and 3 bases at J, with 16 bases between. Germline assignment: CDR1 SEHNR and CDR2 FQNEAQ (reference sequence). The CDR3 covers 15 residues. The CDR3 loop is CASSVTGSLYTEAFF. The CDR3 region has the DNA TGTGCCAGCAGCGTTACAGGGTCGCTCTACACTGAAGCTTTCTTT.

This chain links TRBV25-1 with TRBJ2-5; 7 bases agree with TRBD1. With 6 bases clipped from V and 5 bases from J, the junction kept 15 bases outside the gene matches. This CDR3 comprises 16 residues. The germline CDR1 and CDR2 sequences are MGHDK and SYGVNS. In nucleotides, the CDR3 is TGTGCCAGCAGCGGCAGCCCACCGACAGGGCTGGAGACCCAGTACTTC. Its translation: CASSGSPPTGLETQYF.

As to this clonotype: A clone one base away is much larger, so this may be a read error. The V call is TRBV10-3, the J call TRBJ1-5; D is uncertain. This CDR3 comprises 12 residues. Germline lookup yields CDR1 ENHRY and CDR2 SYGVKD. Between the trimmed V and J ends, which lost 5 bases and 9 bases, there was a span of 11 bases. CDR3 coding DNA: TGTGCCATCAGTTTAACAGTCCCGCCCCAGCATTTT. Residues: CAISLTVPPQHF.

The J gene is TRBJ2-3, the V gene TRBV29-1; D is uncertain. The CDR3 runs to 13 residues. Germline V gene lookup returns CDR1 SQVTM and CDR2 ANQGSEA. V dropped 1 base and J dropped 3 bases, with 8 bases sitting between them. CDR3 nucleotide sequence: TGCAGCGTTGAAGTGACGGAGACAGATACGCAGTATTTT. This sequence encodes CSVEVTETDTQYF.

This clonotype was observed a few times. This chain uses TRBV5-8 with TRBJ1-4; TRBD1 aligns across 11 bases. V gave up 4 bases and J gave up 3 bases; unmatched junction bases: 5. CDR3 length equals 16 residues. Germline V CDR1 and CDR2: SGHTS, YDEGEE. Here the CDR3 reads CASSQQDRGPNEKLFF. The CDR3 coding sequence is TGTGCCAGCAGCCAACAGGACAGGGGGCCTAATGAAAAACTGTTTTTT.

The CDR3 DNA reads TGTGCCAGCAGTGGTGAGACTGCTAATGAAAAACTGTTTTTT. It translates to CASSGETANEKLFF. The chain recombines TRBV2 with TRBJ1-4, with D unresolved. This CDR3 comprises 14 residues. Germline-derived CDR1 and CDR2 are SNHLY and FYNNEI. The germline V and J ends were trimmed by 4 bases and 3 bases, with 9 bases remaining between them.

J is TRBJ1-6 and V is TRBV19; 9 positions agree with TRBD1. This CDR3 spans 14 amino acids. V was clipped by 8 bases and J by 10 bases; unmatched bases: 9. Germline CDR1 reads LNHDA; CDR2 reads SQIVND (reference sequence). CDR3 residues: CASGRQGEGSPLHF. CDR3 DNA sequence: TGTGCCAGTGGCCGACAGGGGGAGGGATCACCCCTCCACTTT.

In its sample, this clonotype was seen once. A much larger clone sits a single nucleotide away, making a read error possible. The CDR3 spells CARSYSRGDQPQHF. CDR3 nucleotide sequence: TGTGCCCGCAGTTACTCGAGAGGGGATCAGCCCCAGCATTTT. The rearrangement joins TRBV6-5 to TRBJ1-5; a weak D match, TRBD1 (5 bases). This CDR3 has 14 amino acids. Germline V gives CDR1 MNHEY, CDR2 SVGAGI.

The sample holds many counts of this clonotype. V gene TRBV6-5 combines with J gene TRBJ2-5, with TRBD1 matching 11 bases. V lost 5 bases to trimming and J lost 4 bases; unmatched junction nucleotides: 9. This CDR3 is 16 amino acids long. Germline CDR1 MNHEY, CDR2 SVGAGI. In nucleotides, the CDR3 is TGTGCCAGCAGTCAGGCTGGGACAGGGGGATCAGAGACCCAGTACTTC. Amino acid sequence: CASSQAGTGGSETQYF.

The V call is TRBV29-1, the J call TRBJ1-2, with 9 bases fitting TRBD1. The V gene end was trimmed by 7 bases and the J gene end by 6 bases; junction bases not matched to a gene: 6. CDR3 length equals 12 residues. Germline assignment: CDR1 SQVTM and CDR2 ANQGSEA. CDR3 sequence: CSADGQGNGYTF. The DNA of the CDR3 is TGCAGCGCTGACGGACAGGGGAATGGCTACACCTTC.

This clonotype showed up just a few times. The rearrangement uses TRBV7-9 and TRBJ2-1; no definite D call. V shed 5 bases and J shed 9 bases, with 11 bases lying between them. The CDR3 is 12 residues long. Germline V gene data show CDR1 as SEHNR and CDR2 as FQNEAQ (reference sequence). In DNA, the CDR3 is TGTGCCAGCAGCCCAGACCCGGTTGAGCAGTTCTTC. Translated, it gives CASSPDPVEQFF.

This chain links TRBV29-1 with TRBJ2-7; 7 positions agree with TRBD2. In germline, CDR1 is SQVTM, CDR2 ANQGSEA. This CDR3 spans 13 amino acids. The CDR3 bases are TGCAGTGCTAGGTCTAGCGGAAACTACGAGCAGTACTTC. The encoded protein is CSARSSGNYEQYF.